The clone carrying this T cell receptor beta chain has a handful of counts. The data were taken from a study of shared clonotypes between healthy human individuals. Whole-study context: Three plates were used per donor for CD4 naive, three for CD4 memory, two for CD8 naive and one for CD8 memory.

The material for each subset, its genomic DNA, was split evenly across several immunoSEQ plates. Per sorted-subset replicate PCR, input was around 220 ng DNA, representing 30,000 or so T cell genomes. Generated by immunoSEQ multiplex PCR, the TCRdb table keeps only in-frame clones and is missing some. The data show 190,000 or so clones, with approximately 60% seen just once and under 11% held by the top ten. The TCR comes from a young man in good health. Material: memory CD4+ T cells sorted from blood. Subset indicated: CD45RA-negative fraction.

The CDR3 loop reads CASSRSGRGAEQYF. The CDR3 DNA is TGTGCCAGCAGTCGAAGCGGGAGGGGAGCCGAGCAGTACTTC. This chain connects TRBV27 to TRBJ2-7; 10 nucleotides agree with TRBD2. In germline, CDR1 is MNHEY, CDR2 SMNVEV (reference sequence). The CDR3 has 14 amino acids. The junction had 7 bases not matched to a gene; V was cut back by 5 bases and J by 6 bases.